This is a list of T cell receptor beta chains from one sample in a study of cytomegalovirus exposure and HLA in healthy donors. The method was immunoSEQ multiplex PCR; TCRdb's version includes in-frame clones alone and lacks a portion of them. The table has some 180,000 clones, nearly 80% seen once. Sequenced: PBMCs. The receptors were sampled from a female donor in good health and CMV-seronegative. Both conserved end residues are part of each CDR3. D genes are given only for firm matches. Size tells how often a clone was seen (once, few, many) or the class of an expanded clone, and some rows leave it out.

j_gene,d_gene,v_gene,abundance,CDR3aa,CDR3nt
TRBJ2-3,TRBD2,TRBV7-9,few,CSVGGYTDTQYF,TGTTCCGTGGGGGGGTACACAGATACGCAGTATTTT
TRBJ2-1,TRBD2,TRBV27,.,CASRGLAYNEQFF,TGTGCCAGCAGAGGACTAGCCTACAATGAGCAGTTCTTC
TRBJ2-7,.,TRBV11-3,few,CASSLGPYSYEQYF,TGTGCCAGCAGCTTAGGTCCGTACTCCTACGAGCAGTACTTC
TRBJ1-4,TRBD1,TRBV7-2,.,CASSSGQTREKLFF,TGTGCCAGCAGCTCGGGACAGACAAGGGAAAAACTGTTTTTT
TRBJ2-1,.,TRBV6-5,.,CASSYSQFSYNEQFF,TGTGCCAGCAGTTACTCCCAGTTTTCATACAATGAGCAGTTCTTC
TRBJ2-3,TRBD2,TRBV29-1,.,CSVEGGSRADTQYF,TGCAGCGTTGAAGGCGGGAGTCGAGCAGATACGCAGTATTTT
TRBJ2-2,TRBD1,TRBV7-6,.,CASRKTGEAGELFF,TGTGCCAGCAGAAAAACAGGGGAAGCCGGGGAGCTGTTTTTT
TRBJ2-3,.,TRBV28,once,CASSSRTGTDTQYF,TGTGCCAGCAGTTCGCGGACAGGCACAGATACGCAGTATTTT
TRBJ1-1,.,TRBV29-1,.,CSAPFRAGTEAFF,TGCAGCGCACCGTTTAGGGCGGGGACTGAAGCTTTCTTT
TRBJ2-1,.,TRBV27,.,CASSLFPGEQFF,TGTGCCAGCAGTTTATTTCCGGGGGAGCAGTTCTTC
TRBJ2-7,.,TRBV19,.,CASSMTGFNEQYF,TGTGCCAGCTCCATGACAGGTTTCAACGAGCAGTACTTC
TRBJ2-5,.,TRBV9,once,CASSVREGGVRETQYF,TGTGCCAGCAGCGTCCGTGAGGGCGGGGTCCGGGAGACCCAGTACTTC
TRBJ2-2,.,TRBV9,.,CASSVSVGRNTGELFF,TGTGCCAGCAGCGTATCCGTCGGGAGGAACACCGGGGAGCTGTTTTTT
TRBJ2-1,TRBD2,TRBV2,.,CASSEVGGAGQFF,TGTGCCAGCAGTGAAGTCGGGGGGGCCGGGCAGTTCTTC
TRBJ2-7,TRBD1,TRBV9,.,CASSEGDSSSYEQYF,TGTGCCAGCAGCGAGGGGGACAGCTCATCCTACGAGCAGTACTTC
TRBJ1-4,.,TRBV9,.,CASSVGGGEVGEKLFF,TGTGCCAGCAGCGTAGGAGGGGGTGAAGTTGGCGAAAAACTGTTTTTT
TRBJ2-5,.,TRBV19,.,CASSIQGAQETQYF,TGTGCCAGTAGTATACAGGGCGCTCAAGAGACCCAGTACTTC